This TCR beta chain was obtained from a study of blood T cell repertoires in COVID-19. Study-wide background: COVID-19 samples, acute and convalescent, were from the United States, Italy and Spain. T cells, B-cell-depleted T cells, or PBMCs supplied cDNA or gDNA.

The V end lost 2 bases, the J end lost 7 bases, and 6 bases lay between the germline ends. The CDR3 has 12 amino acids. Per the germline V gene, CDR1 is SGHVS and CDR2 is FNYEAQ. The authors' processing: Reference gene primers were amplified, and this amplification served to estimate nucleated cell counts. Assay: immunoSEQ multiplex PCR; the TCRdb copy retains only in-frame clones and omits some. Clone size and V and J calls were adopted from that table, with D and trimming inferred from the DNA. This table has about 280,000 clones, approximately 85% appearing once. The receptor was derived from a man aged 50 to 60 with active or convalescent COVID-19. Sequenced input: peripheral blood. This chain uses TRBV7-6 with TRBJ2-1; the D gene is possibly TRBD2 (5 bases). This CDR3 reads CASSLSGNEQFF. The CDR3 DNA sequence: TGTGCCAGCAGCTTAAGCGGAAATGAGCAGTTCTTC. The full variable domain, with the rest looked up from reference TRBV7-6 and TRBJ2-1, is GAGVSQSPRYKVTKRGQDVALRCDPISGHVSLYWYRQALGQGPEFLTYFNYEAQQDKSGLPNDRFSAERPEGSISTLTIQRTEQRDSAMYRCASSLSGNEQFFGPGTRLTVL.